This T cell receptor beta chain was obtained from a study of cytomegalovirus exposure and HLA in healthy donors. The PCR contained 60 Vbeta and 13 Jbeta primers. Only in-frame clones appear in the TCRdb table, and some are missing; sequencing was by immunoSEQ multiplex PCR. Here the sample spans 160,000 or so clones, about four fifths being singletons. Germline V gives CDR1 SGHVS, CDR2 FQNEAQ. With V trimmed by 5 bases and J by 1 base, 13 bases remained unmatched. The CDR3 consists of 17 residues. The receptor's source is a young man in good health and CMV-seronegative. The sample was PBMCs. The genes are TRBV7-8 and TRBJ2-7; TRBD2 matches at 8 bases. The CDR3 sequence is CASSPQPTSGLSYEQYF. CDR3 nucleotides: TGTGCCAGCAGCCCTCAACCCACTAGCGGTCTTTCCTACGAGCAGTACTTC.